A selection of T cell receptor beta chains follows, all from one sample in a study of T cells after yellow fever vaccination. TCRdb re-called the 5' RACE reads through MiXCR, storing one row per CDR3 protein. The sample consists of approximately 550,000 distinct CDR3 sequences, roughly 13% of them appearing once. The material was PBMCs, obtained on the day of the yellow fever booster vaccination. The receptors shown here come from a man in his thirties or forties who received the YFV17D yellow fever vaccine. CDR3s include the opening cysteine and the closing phenylalanine or tryptophan. A D gene is named only where the DNA matches it firmly. The listing skips clone size in some rows; elsewhere it reads once, few, many or a size class.

J: TRBJ1-6
V: TRBV18
D: TRBD1
size: -
CDR3: CASSGNRGLPLHF
DNA: TGTGCCAGCTCAGGAAACAGGGGCTTACCCCTCCACTTT

J: TRBJ2-1
V: TRBV20-1
D: TRBD2
size: -
CDR3: CSASPGTSGSDEQFF
DNA: TGCAGTGCTAGCCCCGGGACTAGCGGGAGTGATGAGCAGTTCTTC

J: TRBJ2-7
V: TRBV4-2
D: -
size: -
CDR3: CASSQLPDGNSYEQYF
DNA: TGTGCCAGCAGCCAACTCCCCGACGGGAACTCCTACGAGCAGTACTTC

J: TRBJ2-1
V: TRBV29-1
D: -
size: few
CDR3: CSVGRQSSYNEQFF
DNA: TGCAGCGTTGGAAGGCAGAGCTCCTACAATGAGCAGTTCTTC

J: TRBJ1-5
V: TRBV4-1
D: -
size: -
CDR3: CASSRTENSNQPQHF
DNA: TGCGCCAGCAGCCGGACAGAAAATAGCAATCAGCCCCAGCATTTT

J: TRBJ2-3
V: TRBV7-2
D: TRBD2
size: few
CDR3: CASSWTSSDTQYF
DNA: TGTGCCAGCAGCTGGACTAGCTCAGATACGCAGTATTTT

J: TRBJ1-2
V: TRBV6-2/TRBV6-3
D: -
size: -
CDR3: CASSYAGRTYGYTF
DNA: TGTGCCAGCAGTTACGCGGGCAGAACATATGGCTACACCTTC

J: TRBJ2-3
V: TRBV4-2
D: TRBD1
size: -
CDR3: CASSQVGTGGQDTQYF
DNA: TGTGCCAGCAGCCAAGTGGGGACAGGGGGTCAAGATACGCAGTATTTT

J: TRBJ2-2
V: TRBV12-3/TRBV12-4
D: -
size: -
CDR3: CASSIGAGWPGELFF
DNA: TGTGCCAGCAGCATTGGGGCAGGGTGGCCCGGGGAGCTGTTTTTT

J: TRBJ1-2
V: TRBV6-1
D: -
size: few
CDR3: CASSERSYGYTF
DNA: TGTGCCAGCAGCGAAAGGAGCTATGGCTACACCTTC

J: TRBJ2-6
V: TRBV12-3/TRBV12-4
D: TRBD1
size: -
CDR3: CASSLVVDRSAGANVLTF
DNA: TGTGCCAGCAGTTTGGTAGTGGACAGGTCCGCTGGGGCCAACGTCCTGACTTTC

J: TRBJ2-7
V: TRBV21-1
D: -
size: few
CDR3: CASSTPHRGRLQQYF
DNA: TGTGCCAGCAGCACCCCGCACAGGGGCAGGTTGCAGCAGTACTTC

J: TRBJ2-2
V: TRBV6-2/TRBV6-3
D: TRBD2
size: -
CDR3: CASRNGLAVTGELFF
DNA: TGTGCCAGCAGAAATGGACTAGCCGTAACCGGGGAGCTGTTTTTT

J: TRBJ2-3
V: TRBV28
D: TRBD1
size: few
CDR3: CASSPAGTGGTRTQYF
DNA: TGTGCCAGCAGTCCCGCCGGGACAGGGGGCACGAGGACGCAGTATTTT

J: TRBJ2-1
V: TRBV6-1
D: TRBD2
size: few
CDR3: CASRGLAGGDNEQFF
DNA: TGTGCCAGCAGGGGACTAGCGGGAGGTGACAATGAGCAGTTCTTC

J: TRBJ2-3
V: TRBV20-1
D: TRBD2
size: -
CDR3: CSALTSGSWDTQYF
DNA: TGCAGTGCGCTGACTAGCGGGAGTTGGGATACGCAGTATTTT

J: TRBJ2-6
V: TRBV15
D: -
size: few
CDR3: CATSRDKGANGANVLTF
DNA: TGTGCCACCAGCAGAGATAAAGGGGCGAACGGGGCCAACGTCCTGACTTTC

J: TRBJ2-3
V: TRBV20-1
D: TRBD2
size: -
CDR3: CSAENSGRATDTQYF
DNA: TGCAGTGCTGAAAATAGCGGGAGGGCCACAGATACGCAGTATTTT

J: TRBJ1-6
V: TRBV6-1
D: TRBD1
size: few
CDR3: CASSQGQSNSPLHF
DNA: TGTGCCAGCAGCCAGGGACAGAGCAATTCACCCCTCCACTTT

J: TRBJ2-1
V: TRBV6-5
D: -
size: few
CDR3: CASGSRRSYNEQFF
DNA: TGTGCCAGCGGTTCGCGGCGGAGCTACAATGAGCAGTTCTTC

J: TRBJ2-5
V: TRBV12-3/TRBV12-4
D: TRBD1
size: few
CDR3: CASSRRGLWDETQYF
DNA: TGTGCCAGCAGTAGAAGGGGGCTATGGGATGAGACCCAGTACTTC

J: TRBJ1-4
V: TRBV20-1
D: -
size: few
CDR3: CSAREVTYGELFF
DNA: TGCAGTGCTAGAGAAGTCACTTACGGGGAACTGTTTTTT

J: TRBJ2-3
V: TRBV6-1
D: -
size: few
CDR3: CASSRVMGSDYTQYF
DNA: TGTGCCAGCAGTCGCGTGATGGGGAGCGATTATACGCAGTATTTT

J: TRBJ2-7
V: TRBV30
D: -
size: few
CDR3: CAWSPGGGGYEQYF
DNA: TGTGCCTGGTCCCCAGGGGGAGGGGGTTACGAGCAGTACTTC

J: TRBJ2-3
V: TRBV6-5
D: -
size: -
CDR3: CASSYGAGKDADTQYF
DNA: TGTGCCAGCAGTTACGGGGCGGGAAAAGATGCAGATACGCAGTATTTT

J: TRBJ1-1
V: TRBV7-2
D: TRBD1
size: -
CDR3: CASSYIGTADGAFF
DNA: TGTGCCAGCAGCTACATCGGGACAGCTGACGGAGCTTTCTTT

J: TRBJ2-7
V: TRBV20-1
D: -
size: -
CDR3: CSISTAGLEYEQYF
DNA: TGCAGTATTAGTACGGCAGGACTGGAATACGAGCAGTACTTC

J: TRBJ1-5
V: TRBV20-1
D: -
size: few
CDR3: CSARGAVNQPQHF
DNA: TGCAGTGCTAGAGGGGCAGTAAATCAGCCCCAGCATTTT

J: TRBJ2-2
V: TRBV6-1
D: TRBD2
size: few
CDR3: CASRDQREFKWMPGELFF
DNA: TGTGCCAGCCGAGACCAGCGGGAGTTCAAATGGATGCCCGGGGAGCTGTTTTTT

J: TRBJ1-5
V: TRBV20-1
D: -
size: -
CDR3: CSARVGVYSNQPQHF
DNA: TGCAGTGCTAGAGTGGGGGTCTATAGCAATCAGCCCCAGCATTTT

J: TRBJ2-1
V: TRBV9
D: -
size: few
CDR3: CASSVGPQNHNEQFF
DNA: TGTGCCAGCAGCGTAGGACCACAAAACCACAATGAGCAGTTCTTC

J: TRBJ1-1
V: TRBV3-1
D: -
size: few
CDR3: CASSQGPGTEAFF
DNA: TGTGCCAGCAGCCAAGGACCAGGCACTGAAGCTTTCTTT

J: TRBJ2-7
V: TRBV6-5
D: TRBD2
size: few
CDR3: CASSYGAAGDYEQYF
DNA: TGTGCCAGCAGTTATGGGGCAGCGGGGGACTACGAGCAGTACTTC

J: TRBJ2-1
V: TRBV20-1
D: TRBD2
size: few
CDR3: CSATIAGGEQFF
DNA: TGCAGTGCTACCATAGCGGGAGGCGAGCAGTTCTTC

J: TRBJ2-1
V: TRBV5-1
D: TRBD2
size: -
CDR3: CASSLAVAGRDEQFF
DNA: TGCGCCAGCAGCTTGGCGGTAGCGGGAAGGGATGAGCAGTTCTTC

J: TRBJ2-6
V: TRBV20-1
D: -
size: few
CDR3: CSAQTGSSAANVLTF
DNA: TGCAGTGCACAGACAGGTTCTTCTGCTGCCAACGTCCTGACTTTC

J: TRBJ2-3
V: TRBV5-1
D: -
size: few
CDR3: CASTTGRGRTDTQYF
DNA: TGCGCCAGCACCACAGGGCGTGGTCGGACAGATACGCAGTATTTT

J: TRBJ1-2
V: TRBV9
D: -
size: few
CDR3: CASNPNGVYGYTF
DNA: TGTGCCAGCAACCCTAACGGGGTCTATGGCTACACCTTC

J: TRBJ1-6
V: TRBV20-1
D: TRBD1
size: -
CDR3: CSARDLTGESPLHF
DNA: TGCAGTGCTAGGGACCTGACAGGGGAATCACCCCTCCACTTT

J: TRBJ2-1
V: TRBV5-1
D: TRBD2
size: -
CDR3: CASSLAPSGSHTLSYNEQFF
DNA: TGCGCCAGCAGCTTGGCCCCTAGCGGGAGTCACACATTATCCTACAATGAGCAGTTCTTC

J: TRBJ1-2
V: TRBV29-1
D: -
size: -
CDR3: CSVEEGRVRGGYTF
DNA: TGCAGCGTTGAAGAGGGTCGGGTGAGGGGAGGCTACACCTTC

J: TRBJ2-7
V: TRBV4-2
D: -
size: -
CDR3: CASSQPSHEQYF
DNA: TGTGCCAGCAGCCAACCTAGTCACGAGCAGTACTTC

J: TRBJ2-1
V: TRBV10-3
D: TRBD2
size: -
CDR3: CAITASGSVVNNEQFF
DNA: TGTGCCATCACGGCCAGCGGGAGCGTCGTTAACAATGAGCAGTTCTTC

J: TRBJ2-7
V: TRBV7-2
D: -
size: few
CDR3: CASSFGTPAYEQYF
DNA: TGTGCCAGCAGCTTCGGGACACCCGCCTACGAGCAGTACTTC

J: TRBJ2-7
V: TRBV27
D: -
size: -
CDR3: CASSFGLAGLHYEQYF
DNA: TGTGCCAGCAGTTTTGGGTTGGCAGGACTCCACTACGAGCAGTACTTC